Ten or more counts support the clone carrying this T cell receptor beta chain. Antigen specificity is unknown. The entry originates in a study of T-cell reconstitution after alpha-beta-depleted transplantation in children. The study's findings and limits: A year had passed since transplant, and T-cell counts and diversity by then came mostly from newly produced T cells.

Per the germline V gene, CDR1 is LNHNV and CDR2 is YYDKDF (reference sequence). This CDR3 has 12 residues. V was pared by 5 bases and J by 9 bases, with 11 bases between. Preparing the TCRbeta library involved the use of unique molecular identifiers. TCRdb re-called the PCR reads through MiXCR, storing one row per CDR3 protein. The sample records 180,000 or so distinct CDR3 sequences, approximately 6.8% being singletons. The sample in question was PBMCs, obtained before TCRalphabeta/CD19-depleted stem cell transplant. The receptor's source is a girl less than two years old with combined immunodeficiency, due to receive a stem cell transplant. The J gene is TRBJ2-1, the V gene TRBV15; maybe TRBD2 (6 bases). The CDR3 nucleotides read TGTGCCACCAGCGGGGGAGGAGCTGAGCAGTTCTTC. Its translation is CATSGGGAEQFF.